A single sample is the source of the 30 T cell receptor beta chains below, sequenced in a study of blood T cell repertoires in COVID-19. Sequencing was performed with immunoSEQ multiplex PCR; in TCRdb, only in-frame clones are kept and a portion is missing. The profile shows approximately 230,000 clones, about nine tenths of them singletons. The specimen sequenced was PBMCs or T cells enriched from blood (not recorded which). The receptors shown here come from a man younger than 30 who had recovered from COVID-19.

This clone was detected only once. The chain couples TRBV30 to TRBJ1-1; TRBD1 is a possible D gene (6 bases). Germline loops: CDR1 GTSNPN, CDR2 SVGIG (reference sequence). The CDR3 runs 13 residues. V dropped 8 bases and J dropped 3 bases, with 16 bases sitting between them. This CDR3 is CAGDRLEDTEAFF. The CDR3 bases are TGTGCCGGTGACAGGCTAGAGGACACTGAAGCTTTCTTT.

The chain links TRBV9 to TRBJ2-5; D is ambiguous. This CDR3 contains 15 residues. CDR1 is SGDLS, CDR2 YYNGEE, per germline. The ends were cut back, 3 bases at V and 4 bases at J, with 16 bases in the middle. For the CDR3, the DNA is TGTGCCAGCAGCGCCCATAACCAGTTCCCAGAGACCCAGTACTTC. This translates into CASSAHNQFPETQYF.

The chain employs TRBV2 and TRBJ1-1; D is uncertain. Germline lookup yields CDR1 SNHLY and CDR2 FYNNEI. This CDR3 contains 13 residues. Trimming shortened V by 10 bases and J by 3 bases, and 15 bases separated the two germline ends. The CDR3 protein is CATAYGEHTEAFF. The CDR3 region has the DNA TGTGCCACCGCATATGGAGAGCACACTGAAGCTTTCTTT.

The DNA for the CDR3 is TGTGCCAGCTCAGGGCAGGCGAGCTCTGGAAACACCATATATTTT. Translation gives CASSGQASSGNTIYF. The gene calls are TRBV18 and TRBJ1-3; D not resolved. CDR1 and CDR2 (germline): KGHSH, LQKENI. The CDR3 loop spans 15 amino acids. V was cut by 5 bases and J by 0 bases, with 11 bases left in between.

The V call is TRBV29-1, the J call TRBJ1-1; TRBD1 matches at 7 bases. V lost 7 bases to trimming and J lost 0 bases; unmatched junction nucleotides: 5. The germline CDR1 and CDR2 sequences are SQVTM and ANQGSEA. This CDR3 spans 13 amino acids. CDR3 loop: CSGSQGMNTEAFF. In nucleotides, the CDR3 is TGCAGCGGTTCACAGGGGATGAACACTGAAGCTTTCTTT.

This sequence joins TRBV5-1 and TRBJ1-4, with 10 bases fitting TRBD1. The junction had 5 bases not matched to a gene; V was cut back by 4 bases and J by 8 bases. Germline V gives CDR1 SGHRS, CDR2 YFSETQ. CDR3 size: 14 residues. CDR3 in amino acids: CASSRDRGEEKLFF. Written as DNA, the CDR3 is TGCGCCAGCAGCCGGGACAGGGGTGAGGAAAAACTGTTTTTT.

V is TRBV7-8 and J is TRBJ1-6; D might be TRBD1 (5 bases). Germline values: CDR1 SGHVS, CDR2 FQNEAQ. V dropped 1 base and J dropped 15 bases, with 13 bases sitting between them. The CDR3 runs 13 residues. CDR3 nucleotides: TGTGCCAGCAGCTTAGGTCCGGAGGGGCACCTCCACTTT. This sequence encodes CASSLGPEGHLHF. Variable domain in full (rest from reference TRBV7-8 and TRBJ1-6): GAGVSQSPRYKVAKRGQDVALRCDPISGHVSLFWYQQALGQGPEFLTYFQNEAQLDKSGLPSDRFFAERPEGSVSTLKIQRTQQEDSAVYLCASSLGPEGHLHFGNGTRLTVT.

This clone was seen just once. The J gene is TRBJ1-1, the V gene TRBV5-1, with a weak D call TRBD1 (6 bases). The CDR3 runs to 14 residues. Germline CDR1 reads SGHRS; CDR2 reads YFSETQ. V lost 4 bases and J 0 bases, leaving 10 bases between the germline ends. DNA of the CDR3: TGCGCCAGCAGCGCAACAGGGTTGAACACTGAAGCTTTCTTT. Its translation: CASSATGLNTEAFF.

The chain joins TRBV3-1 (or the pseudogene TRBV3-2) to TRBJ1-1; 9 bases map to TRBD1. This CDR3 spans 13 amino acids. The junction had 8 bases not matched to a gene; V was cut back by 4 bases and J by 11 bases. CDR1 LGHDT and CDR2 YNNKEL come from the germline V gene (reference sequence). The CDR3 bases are TGTGCCAGCAGCCTAGGGACAGGGAACACGGCTTTCTTT. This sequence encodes CASSLGTGNTAFF.

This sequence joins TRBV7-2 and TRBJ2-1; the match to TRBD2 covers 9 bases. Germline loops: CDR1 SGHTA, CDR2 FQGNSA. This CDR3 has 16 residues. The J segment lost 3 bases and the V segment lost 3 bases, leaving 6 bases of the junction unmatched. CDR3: CASSLLSGSLYNEQFF. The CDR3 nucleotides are TGTGCCAGCAGCTTGCTTAGCGGGAGTCTCTACAATGAGCAGTTCTTC.

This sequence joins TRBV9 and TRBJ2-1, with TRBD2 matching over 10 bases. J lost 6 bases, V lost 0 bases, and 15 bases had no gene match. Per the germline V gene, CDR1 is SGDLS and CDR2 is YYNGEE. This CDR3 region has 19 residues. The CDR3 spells CASSVEASGSAGAGNEQFF. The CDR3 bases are TGTGCCAGCAGCGTAGAGGCTAGCGGGAGTGCTGGGGCAGGCAATGAGCAGTTCTTC.

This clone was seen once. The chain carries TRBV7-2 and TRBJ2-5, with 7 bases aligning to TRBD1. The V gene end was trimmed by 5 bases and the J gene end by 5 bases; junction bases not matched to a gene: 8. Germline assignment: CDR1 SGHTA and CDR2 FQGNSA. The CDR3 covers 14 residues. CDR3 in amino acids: CASSPTGVVETQYF. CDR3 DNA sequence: TGTGCCAGCAGCCCTACAGGGGTGGTCGAGACCCAGTACTTC.

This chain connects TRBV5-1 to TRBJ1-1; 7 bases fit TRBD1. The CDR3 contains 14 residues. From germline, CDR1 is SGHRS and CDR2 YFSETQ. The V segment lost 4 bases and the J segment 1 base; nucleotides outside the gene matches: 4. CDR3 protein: CASSGTDRNTEAFF. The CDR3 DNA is TGCGCCAGCAGCGGGACAGATAGGAACACTGAAGCTTTCTTT.

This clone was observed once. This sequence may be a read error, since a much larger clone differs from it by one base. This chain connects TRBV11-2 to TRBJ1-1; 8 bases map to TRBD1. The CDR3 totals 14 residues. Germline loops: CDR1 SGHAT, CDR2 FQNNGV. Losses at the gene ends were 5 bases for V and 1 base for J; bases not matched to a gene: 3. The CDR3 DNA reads TGTGCCAGCAGCCAACAGGGGGGGAACACTGAAGCTTTCTTT. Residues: CASSQQGGNTEAFF.

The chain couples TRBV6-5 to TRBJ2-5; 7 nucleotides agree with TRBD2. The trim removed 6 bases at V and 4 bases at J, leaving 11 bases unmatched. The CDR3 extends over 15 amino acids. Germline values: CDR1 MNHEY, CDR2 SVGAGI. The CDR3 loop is CASSISAGLGETQYF. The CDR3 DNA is TGTGCCAGCAGCATTTCAGCGGGGTTAGGAGAGACCCAGTACTTC.

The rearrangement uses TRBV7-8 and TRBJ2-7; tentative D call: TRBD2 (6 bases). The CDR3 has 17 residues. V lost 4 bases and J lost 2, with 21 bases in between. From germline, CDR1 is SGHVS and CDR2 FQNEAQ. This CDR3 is CASSSHSSRGTAYEQYF. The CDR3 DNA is TGTGCCAGCAGCTCCCACTCTAGCCGGGGGACTGCCTACGAGCAGTACTTC.

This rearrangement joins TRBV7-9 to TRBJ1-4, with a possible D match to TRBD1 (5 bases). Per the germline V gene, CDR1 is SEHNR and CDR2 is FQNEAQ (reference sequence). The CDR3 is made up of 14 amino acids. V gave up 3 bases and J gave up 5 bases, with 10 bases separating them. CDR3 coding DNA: TGTGCCAGCAGCTTCGACAGAACCAATGAAAAACTGTTTTTT. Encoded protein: CASSFDRTNEKLFF.

CDR3 sequence (DNA): TGTGCCAGCAGTGAACAGGGCGTCTCCTACGAGCAGTACTTC. It codes for CASSEQGVSYEQYF. This chain connects TRBV2 to TRBJ2-7, with D perhaps TRBD1 (5 bases). CDR1 SNHLY and CDR2 FYNNEI come from the germline V gene. V was cut by 2 bases and J by 0 bases, with 8 bases left in between. The CDR3 has 14 amino acids. Full variable domain (remainder filled in from reference TRBV2 and TRBJ2-7): EPEVTQTPSHQVTQMGQEVILRCVPISNHLYFYWYRQILGQKVEFLVSFYNNEISEKSEIFDDQFSVERPDGSNFTLKIRSTKLEDSAMYFCASSEQGVSYEQYFGPGTRLTVT.

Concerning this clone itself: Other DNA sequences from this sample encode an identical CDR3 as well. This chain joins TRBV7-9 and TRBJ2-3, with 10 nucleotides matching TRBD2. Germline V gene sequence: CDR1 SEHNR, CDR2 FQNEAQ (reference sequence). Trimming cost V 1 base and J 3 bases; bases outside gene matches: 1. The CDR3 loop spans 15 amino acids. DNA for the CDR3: TGTGCCAGCAGCTTAGTAGCGGGGGGAACAGATACGCAGTATTTT. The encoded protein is CASSLVAGGTDTQYF.

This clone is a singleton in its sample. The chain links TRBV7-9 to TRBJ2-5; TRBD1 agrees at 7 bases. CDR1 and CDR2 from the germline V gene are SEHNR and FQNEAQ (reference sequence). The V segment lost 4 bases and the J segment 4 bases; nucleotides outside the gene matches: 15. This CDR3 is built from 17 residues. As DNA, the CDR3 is TGTGCCAGCAGCTCCAACCGGGACAGCGAAAAGGGAGAGACCCAGTACTTC. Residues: CASSSNRDSEKGETQYF. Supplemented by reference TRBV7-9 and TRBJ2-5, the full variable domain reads DTGVSQNPRHKITKRGQNVTFRCDPISEHNRLYWYRQTLGQGPEFLTYFQNEAQLEKSRLLSDRFSAERPKGSFSTLEIQRTEQGDSAMYLCASSSNRDSEKGETQYFGPGTRLLVL.

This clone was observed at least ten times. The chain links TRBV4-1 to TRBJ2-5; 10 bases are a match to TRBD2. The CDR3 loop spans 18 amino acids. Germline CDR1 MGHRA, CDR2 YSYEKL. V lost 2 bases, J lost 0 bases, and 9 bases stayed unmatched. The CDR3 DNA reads TGCGCCAGCAGCCAATCGGGCAGCGGGGGGGCCCACCAAGAGACCCAGTACTTC. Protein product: CASSQSGSGGAHQETQYF.

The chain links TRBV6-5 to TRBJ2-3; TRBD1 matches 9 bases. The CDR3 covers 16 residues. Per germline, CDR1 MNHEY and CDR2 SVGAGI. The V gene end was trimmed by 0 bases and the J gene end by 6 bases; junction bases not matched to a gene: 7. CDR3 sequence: CASSYSKGTGSDTQYF. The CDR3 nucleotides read TGTGCCAGCAGTTACTCGAAAGGGACAGGGTCCGATACGCAGTATTTT.

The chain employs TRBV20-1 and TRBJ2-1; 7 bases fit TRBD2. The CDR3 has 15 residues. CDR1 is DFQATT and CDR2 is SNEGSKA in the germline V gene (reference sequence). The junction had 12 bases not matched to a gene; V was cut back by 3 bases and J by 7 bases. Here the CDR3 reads CSASIAGVAANEQFF. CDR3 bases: TGCAGTGCTAGTATCGCGGGAGTAGCCGCTAATGAGCAGTTCTTC.

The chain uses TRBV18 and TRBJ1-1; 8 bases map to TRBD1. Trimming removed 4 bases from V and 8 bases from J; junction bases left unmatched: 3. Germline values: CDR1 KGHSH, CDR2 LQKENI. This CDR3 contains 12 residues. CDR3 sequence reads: CASSLGQGEAFF. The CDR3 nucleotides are TGTGCCAGCTCACTAGGACAGGGAGAAGCTTTCTTT.

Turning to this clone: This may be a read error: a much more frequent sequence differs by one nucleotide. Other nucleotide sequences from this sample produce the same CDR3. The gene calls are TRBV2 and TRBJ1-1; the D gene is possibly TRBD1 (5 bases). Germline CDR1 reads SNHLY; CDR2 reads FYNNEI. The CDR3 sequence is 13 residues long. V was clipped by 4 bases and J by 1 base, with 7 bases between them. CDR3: CASSGQGNTEAFF. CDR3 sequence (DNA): TGTGCCAGCAGTGGGCAGGGGAACACTGAAGCTTTCTTT.

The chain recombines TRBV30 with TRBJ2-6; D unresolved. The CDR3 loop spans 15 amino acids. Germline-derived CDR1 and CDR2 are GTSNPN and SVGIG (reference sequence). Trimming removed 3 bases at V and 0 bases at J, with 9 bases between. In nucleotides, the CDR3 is TGTGCCTGGAGAGCAGGCGTCTCTGGGGCCAACGTCCTGACTTTC. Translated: CAWRAGVSGANVLTF.

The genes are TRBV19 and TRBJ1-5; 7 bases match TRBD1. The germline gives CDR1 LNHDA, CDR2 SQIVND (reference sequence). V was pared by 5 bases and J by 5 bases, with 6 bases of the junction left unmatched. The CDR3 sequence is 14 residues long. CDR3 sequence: CASSSRDSDQPQHF. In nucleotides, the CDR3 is TGTGCCAGTAGTTCCCGGGACAGTGATCAGCCCCAGCATTTT.

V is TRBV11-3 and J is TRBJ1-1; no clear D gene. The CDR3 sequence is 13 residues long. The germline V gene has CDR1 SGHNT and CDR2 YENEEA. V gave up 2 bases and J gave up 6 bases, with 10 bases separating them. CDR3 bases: TGTGCCAGCAGCTTATCACCGAGGGCTGAAGCTTTCTTT. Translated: CASSLSPRAEAFF.

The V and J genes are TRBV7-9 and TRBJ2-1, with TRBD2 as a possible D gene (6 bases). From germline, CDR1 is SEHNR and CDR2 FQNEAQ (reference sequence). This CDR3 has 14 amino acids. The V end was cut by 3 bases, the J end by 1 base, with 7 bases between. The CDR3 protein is CASSFGGSYNEQFF. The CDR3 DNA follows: TGTGCCAGCAGCTTCGGGGGATCCTACAATGAGCAGTTCTTC.

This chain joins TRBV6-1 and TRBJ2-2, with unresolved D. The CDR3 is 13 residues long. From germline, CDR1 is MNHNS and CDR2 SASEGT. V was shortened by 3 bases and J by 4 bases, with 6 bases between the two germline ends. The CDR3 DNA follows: TGTGCCAGCAGTGATTACAGCACCGGGGAGCTGTTTTTT. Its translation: CASSDYSTGELFF.